Below, 20 T cell receptor beta chains from the same sample are listed, as sequenced in a study of blood T cell repertoires in COVID-19. Profiling relied on immunoSEQ multiplex PCR, and the TCRdb table lists in-frame clones only, not all of them. The sample has some 28,000 clones; roughly nine tenths are singletons. The sample was peripheral blood. Receptors were obtained from a man aged 60 to 69 with acute or convalescent COVID-19.

The chain couples TRBV10-3 to TRBJ2-7; TRBD1 is a possible D gene (6 bases). The ends were cut back, 4 bases at V and 2 bases at J, with 9 bases in the middle. The V gene's germline CDR1 is ENHRY and CDR2 SYGVKD. CDR3 length: 13 amino acids. For the CDR3, the DNA is TGTGCCATCAGTGTCCAGGGGCCCTACGAGCAGTACTTC. This encodes CAISVQGPYEQYF.

The chain links TRBV4-2 to TRBJ1-2, with a weak D call TRBD1 (6 bases). Germline V CDR1 and CDR2: LGHNA, YNFKEQ. Between the trimmed V and J ends, which lost 5 bases and 7 bases, there was a span of 20 bases. The CDR3 sequence is 15 residues long. The DNA for the CDR3 is TGTGCCAGCAGCAAAGGCCACAGGGACGTAGGTGGCTACACCTTC. Amino acids: CASSKGHRDVGGYTF.

The chain combines TRBV27 with TRBJ2-1, with TRBD2 identical over 7 bases. Germline V CDR1 and CDR2: MNHEY, SMNVEV (reference sequence). The trim removed 5 bases at V and 7 bases at J, leaving 11 bases unmatched. The CDR3 runs to 15 residues. The CDR3 region is CASSPSGGSRNEQFF. In DNA, the CDR3 is TGTGCCAGCAGTCCTTCGGGCGGGAGTAGGAATGAGCAGTTCTTC.

The CDR3 DNA sequence: TGCGCCAGCAGCTTGGGGGACAGCAACTATGGCTACACCTTC. Translating gives CASSLGDSNYGYTF. The genes are TRBV5-1 and TRBJ1-2; 7 bases agree with TRBD1. The CDR3 is 14 amino acids. Germline-derived CDR1 and CDR2 are SGHRS and YFSETQ. Losses at the gene ends were 0 bases for V and 2 bases for J; bases not matched to a gene: 1.

J is TRBJ2-7 and V is TRBV19; TRBD1 agrees at 7 bases. V trimming: 6 bases; J trimming: 4 bases; junction bases outside the gene matches: 9. CDR3 length equals 14 residues. Germline assignment: CDR1 LNHDA and CDR2 SQIVND (reference sequence). The CDR3 DNA is TGTGCCAGTAGCCTTCTTGGGACAGATTACGAGCAGTACTTC. This codes for CASSLLGTDYEQYF.

The chain links TRBV4-1 to TRBJ1-4, with a tentative D call TRBD1 (6 bases). Germline CDR1 is MGHRA and CDR2 is YSYEKL. V lost 2 bases and J 7 bases, leaving 26 bases between the germline ends. This CDR3 comprises 19 residues. This CDR3 reads CASSQRSAGEILTGEKLFF. The CDR3 coding sequence is TGCGCCAGCAGCCAACGGTCGGCAGGGGAGATACTCACTGGTGAAAAACTGTTTTTT.

This clone was found a few times. V and J are TRBV4-1 and TRBJ1-3; no firm D call. CDR1 is MGHRA, CDR2 YSYEKL, per germline. Trimming pared 2 bases from V and 8 bases from J, leaving 10 bases between. CDR3 size: 13 residues. CDR3 loop: CASSQRQEDTIYF. CDR3 nucleotides: TGCGCCAGCAGCCAAAGGCAGGAGGACACCATATATTTT.

The CDR3 protein is CASSSTGGNSPLHF. The CDR3, as DNA: TGTGCCAGCAGTTCGACAGGGGGTAATTCACCCCTCCACTTT. The chain couples TRBV2 to TRBJ1-6; 9 nucleotides match TRBD1. The junction had 2 bases not matched to a gene; V was cut back by 5 bases and J by 6 bases. CDR3 length equals 14 residues. Germline assignment: CDR1 SNHLY and CDR2 FYNNEI.

The chain carries TRBV19 and TRBJ1-3, with D unresolved. Trimming stripped 9 bases from V and 0 bases from J, with 12 bases between. In germline, CDR1 is LNHDA, CDR2 SQIVND (reference sequence). The CDR3 covers 14 residues. For the CDR3, the DNA is TGTGCCAGCTCCGGACTCCTCTCTGGAAACACCATATATTTT. Translated, it gives CASSGLLSGNTIYF.

The V gene is TRBV27, the J gene TRBJ1-3; TRBD1 matches at 8 bases. V shed 6 bases, J shed 3 bases, and the junction held 13 bases outside the gene matches. CDR1 MNHEY and CDR2 SMNVEV come from the germline V gene (reference sequence). The CDR3 length is 17 residues. The CDR3 here is CASSRSVQGASGNTIYF. The CDR3 DNA follows: TGTGCCAGCAGCCGTTCGGTGCAGGGGGCGAGTGGAAACACCATATATTTT.

The sample holds one count of this clone. The chain couples TRBV3-1 (or the pseudogene TRBV3-2) to TRBJ2-5; D not certain. This CDR3 is 13 amino acids long. The germline CDR1 and CDR2 sequences are LGHDT and YNNKEL (reference sequence). V lost 2 bases, J lost 3 bases, and 7 bases lay in between. CDR3 DNA sequence: TGTGCCAGCAGCCAACGTTCTAAAGAGACCCAGTACTTC. Amino acid sequence: CASSQRSKETQYF.

The V and J genes are TRBV28 and TRBJ1-2, with D hard to call. From germline, CDR1 is MDHEN and CDR2 SYDVKM. CDR3 length equals 13 residues. Between the trimmed V and J ends, which lost 3 bases and 4 bases, there was a span of 9 bases. The CDR3 spells CASSFGVGYGYTF. The DNA of the CDR3 is TGTGCCAGCAGTTTCGGGGTCGGCTATGGCTACACCTTC.

The chain couples TRBV3-1 (or the pseudogene TRBV3-2) to TRBJ1-1, with TRBD1 identical over 7 bases. The V gene end was trimmed by 0 bases and the J gene end by 4 bases; junction bases not matched to a gene: 5. The CDR3 has 15 residues. The germline gives CDR1 LGHDT, CDR2 YNNKEL (reference sequence). The CDR3 DNA reads as TGTGCCAGCAGCCAAGAACGAACAGGGGCCACTGAAGCTTTCTTT. Protein sequence: CASSQERTGATEAFF.

The chain couples TRBV9 to TRBJ2-1, with D unresolved. Germline assignment: CDR1 SGDLS and CDR2 YYNGEE. The germline V and J ends were trimmed by 0 bases and 4 bases, with 8 bases remaining between them. CDR3 length: 14 amino acids. CDR3 in DNA: TGTGCCAGCAGCGTAGACCCCCGGTACAATGAGCAGTTCTTC. Translating it yields CASSVDPRYNEQFF.

This clone was observed once. The CDR3 DNA reads TGTGCCAGCAGTCCCCGGGGACAGTATAATTCACCCCTCCACTTT. It specifies CASSPRGQYNSPLHF. The rearrangement links TRBV28 to TRBJ1-6; TRBD1 matches 7 bases. This CDR3 contains 15 residues. V dropped 5 bases and J dropped 4; count of bases not matched to a gene: 5. Looked up from germline, CDR1 is MDHEN and CDR2 is SYDVKM.

The rearrangement uses TRBV13 and TRBJ2-3; TRBD2 agrees at 8 bases. Trimming took 5 bases from V and 2 from J; bases not matched to a gene: 6. Germline V gene sequence: CDR1 PRHDT, CDR2 FYEKMQ (reference sequence). CDR3 length: 15 residues. This CDR3 is CASSHGGAPTDTQYF. For the CDR3, the DNA is TGTGCCAGCAGCCACGGGGGGGCCCCCACAGATACGCAGTATTTT.

The rearrangement links TRBV11-2 to TRBJ2-4; D is perhaps TRBD2 (5 bases). This CDR3 is 17 amino acids long. Germline lookup yields CDR1 SGHAT and CDR2 FQNNGV. V was clipped by 5 bases and J by 1 base, with 18 bases between them. CDR3 loop: CASSRLSRGSAKNIQYF. The CDR3 region has the DNA TGTGCCAGCAGCCGGCTAAGTCGAGGGTCGGCCAAAAACATTCAGTACTTC.

The chain combines TRBV9 with TRBJ1-3; D gene uncertain. V was clipped by 4 bases and J by 4 bases, with 18 bases between them. There are 16 residues in the CDR3. Germline CDR1 SGDLS, CDR2 YYNGEE. The CDR3 DNA is TGTGCCAGCAGCCCCCCCGAGGCGTCCATCGGAAACACCATATATTTT. This encodes CASSPPEASIGNTIYF.

This clone appeared a few times. This chain joins TRBV27 and TRBJ1-2; D unresolved. The CDR3 totals 13 residues. Germline V lookup: CDR1 MNHEY, CDR2 SMNVEV (reference sequence). Trimming left V 0 bases short and J 3 bases short, with 5 bases between. CDR3: CASSLSQYYGYTF. The CDR3 nucleotides are TGTGCCAGCAGTTTATCCCAGTACTATGGCTACACCTTC.

V is TRBV5-1 and J is TRBJ1-6; TRBD1 agrees at 7 bases. The CDR3 sequence is 14 residues long. The germline CDR1 and CDR2 sequences are SGHRS and YFSETQ. J lost 8 bases, V lost 4 bases, and 6 bases had no gene match. The CDR3 nucleotides read TGCGCCAGCAGCAGACAGGGTGGGGATTCACCCCTCCACTTT. Protein product: CASSRQGGDSPLHF.